This T cell receptor beta chain was identified during a study of T-cell memory formation after mild COVID-19. 5'RACE primed from the constant segment yielded TCR alpha and TCR beta cDNA libraries bearing sample barcodes and UMIs. TCRdb re-called the 5' RACE reads through MiXCR, storing one row per CDR3 protein. The top ten hold roughly 22% of the sample, which has under 450,000 distinct CDR3 sequences, about an eighth seen once. Per germline, CDR1 SGHTA and CDR2 FQGNSA. The J segment lost 3 bases and the V segment lost 5 bases, leaving 13 bases of the junction unmatched. CDR3 length: 20 residues. The sequence was collected from a man between 18 and 35 years old who had mild COVID-19 (a few samples of this study predate the infection). Cell type and time point are not known. Sequenced input: PBMCs or a T cell subset sorted from them (not recorded which). V and J are TRBV7-2 and TRBJ2-2; 15 bases line up with TRBD2. The CDR3 DNA follows: TGTGCCAGCAGCAGACATTCTCCGGGACTAGCGGGGGGATACACCGGGGAGCTGTTTTTT. Translating it yields CASSRHSPGLAGGYTGELFF. Full variable domain (outside the CDR3, taken from reference TRBV7-2 and TRBJ2-2): GAGVSQSPSNKVTEKGKDVELRCDPISGHTALYWYRQSLGQGLEFLIYFQGNSAPDKSGLPSDRFSAERTGGSVSTLTIQRTQQEDSAVYLCASSRHSPGLAGGYTGELFFGEGSRLTVL.